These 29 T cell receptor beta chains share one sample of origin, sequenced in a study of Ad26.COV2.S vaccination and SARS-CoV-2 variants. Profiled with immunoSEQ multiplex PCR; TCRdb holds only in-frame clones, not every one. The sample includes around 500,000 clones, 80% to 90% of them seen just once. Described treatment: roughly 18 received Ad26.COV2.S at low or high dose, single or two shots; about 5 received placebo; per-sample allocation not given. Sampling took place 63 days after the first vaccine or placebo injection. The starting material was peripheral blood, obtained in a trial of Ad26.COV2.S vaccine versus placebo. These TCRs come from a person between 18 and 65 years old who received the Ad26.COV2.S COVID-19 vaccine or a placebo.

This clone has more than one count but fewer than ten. The CDR3 nucleotides are TGTGCCAGCGTCAGGGGCCAAAGCTCTGGAAACACCATATATTTT. It encodes CASVRGQSSGNTIYF. This chain uses TRBV6-5 with TRBJ1-3; a weak D match, TRBD1 (6 bases). Trimming took off 8 bases at V and 0 bases at J, with 14 bases between the two ends. Looked up from germline, CDR1 is MNHEY and CDR2 is SVGAGI. CDR3 length: 15 amino acids.

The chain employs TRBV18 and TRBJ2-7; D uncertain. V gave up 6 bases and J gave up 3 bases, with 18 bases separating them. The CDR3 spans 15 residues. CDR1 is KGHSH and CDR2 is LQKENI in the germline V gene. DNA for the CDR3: TGTGCCAGCTCGAACCAGAACTTTCCTAGCTACGAGCAGTACTTC. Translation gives CASSNQNFPSYEQYF. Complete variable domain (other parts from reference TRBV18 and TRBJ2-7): NAGVMQNPRHLVRRRGQEARLRCSPMKGHSHVYWYRQLPEEGLKFMVYLQKENIIDESGMPKERFSAEFPKEGPSILRIQQVVRGDSAAYFCASSNQNFPSYEQYFGPGTRLTVT.

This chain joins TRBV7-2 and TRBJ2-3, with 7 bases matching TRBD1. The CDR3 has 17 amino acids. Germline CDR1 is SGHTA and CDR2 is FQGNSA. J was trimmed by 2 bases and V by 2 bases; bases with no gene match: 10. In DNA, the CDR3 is TGTGCCAGCAGCTTACAATTGACAGGGCCGTACACAGATACGCAGTATTTT. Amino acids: CASSLQLTGPYTDTQYF. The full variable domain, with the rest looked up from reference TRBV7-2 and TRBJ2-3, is GAGVSQSPSNKVTEKGKDVELRCDPISGHTALYWYRQSLGQGLEFLIYFQGNSAPDKSGLPSDRFSAERTGGSVSTLTIQRTQQEDSAVYLCASSLQLTGPYTDTQYFGPGTRLTVL.

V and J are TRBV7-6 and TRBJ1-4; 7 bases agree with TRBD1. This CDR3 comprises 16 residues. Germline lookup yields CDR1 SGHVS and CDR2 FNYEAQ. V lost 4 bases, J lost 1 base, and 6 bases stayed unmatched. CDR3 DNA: TGTGCCAGCAGCTCGGGACAGCTTGTAACTAATGAAAAACTGTTTTTT. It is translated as CASSSGQLVTNEKLFF. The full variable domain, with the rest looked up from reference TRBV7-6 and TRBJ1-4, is GAGVSQSPRYKVTKRGQDVALRCDPISGHVSLYWYRQALGQGPEFLTYFNYEAQQDKSGLPNDRFSAERPEGSISTLTIQRTEQRDSAMYRCASSSGQLVTNEKLFFGSGTQLSVL.

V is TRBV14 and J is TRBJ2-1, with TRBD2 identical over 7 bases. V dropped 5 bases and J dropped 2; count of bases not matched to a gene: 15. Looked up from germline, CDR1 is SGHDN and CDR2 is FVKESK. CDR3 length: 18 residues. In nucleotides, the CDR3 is TGTGCCAGCAGCACGCTTACTGACCCACGGGGGGCCTACAATGAGCAGTTCTTC. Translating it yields CASSTLTDPRGAYNEQFF.

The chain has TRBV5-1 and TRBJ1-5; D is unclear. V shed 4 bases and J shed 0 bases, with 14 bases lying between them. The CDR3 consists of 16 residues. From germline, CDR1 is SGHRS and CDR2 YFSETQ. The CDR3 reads CASSVQTSGSNQPQHF. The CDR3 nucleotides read TGCGCCAGCAGCGTCCAAACCTCAGGTAGCAATCAGCCCCAGCATTTT. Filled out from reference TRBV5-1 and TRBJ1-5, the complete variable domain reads KAGVTQTPRYLIKTRGQQVTLSCSPISGHRSVSWYQQTPGQGLQFLFEYFSETQRNKGNFPGRFSGRQFSNSRSEMNVSTLELGDSALYLCASSVQTSGSNQPQHFGDGTRLSIL.

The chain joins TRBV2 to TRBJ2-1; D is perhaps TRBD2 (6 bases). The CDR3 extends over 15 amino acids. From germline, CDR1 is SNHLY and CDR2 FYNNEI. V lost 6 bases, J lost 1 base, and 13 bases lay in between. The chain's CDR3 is CASRRLGGSYNEQFF. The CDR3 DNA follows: TGTGCCAGCAGGAGGCTGGGGGGATCCTACAATGAGCAGTTCTTC.

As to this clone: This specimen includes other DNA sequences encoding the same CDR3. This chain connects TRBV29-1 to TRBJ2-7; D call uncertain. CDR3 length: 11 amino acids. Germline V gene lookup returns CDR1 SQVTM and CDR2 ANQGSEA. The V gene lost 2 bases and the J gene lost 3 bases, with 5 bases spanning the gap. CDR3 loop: CSVEKGYEQYF. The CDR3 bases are TGCAGCGTTGAAAAGGGCTACGAGCAGTACTTC.

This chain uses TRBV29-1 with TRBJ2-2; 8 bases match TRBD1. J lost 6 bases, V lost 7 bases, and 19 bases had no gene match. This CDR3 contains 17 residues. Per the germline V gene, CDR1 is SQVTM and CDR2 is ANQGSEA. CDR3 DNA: TGCAGCGCAGCGACGAACCGGGACAGGCTAACATCCGGGGAGCTGTTTTTT. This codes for CSAATNRDRLTSGELFF.

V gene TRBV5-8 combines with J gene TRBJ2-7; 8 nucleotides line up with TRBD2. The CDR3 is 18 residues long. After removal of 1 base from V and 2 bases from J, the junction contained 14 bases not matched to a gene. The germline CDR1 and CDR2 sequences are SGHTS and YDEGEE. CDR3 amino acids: CASSLYFGRGHQAYEQYF. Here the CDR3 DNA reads TGTGCCAGCAGCTTGTATTTCGGGAGGGGACACCAGGCCTACGAGCAGTACTTC.

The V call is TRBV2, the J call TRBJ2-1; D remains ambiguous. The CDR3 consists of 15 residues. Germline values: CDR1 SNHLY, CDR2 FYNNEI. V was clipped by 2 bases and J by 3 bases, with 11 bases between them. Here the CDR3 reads CASSESWGIYNEQFF. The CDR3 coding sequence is TGTGCCAGCAGTGAATCGTGGGGTATCTACAATGAGCAGTTCTTC.

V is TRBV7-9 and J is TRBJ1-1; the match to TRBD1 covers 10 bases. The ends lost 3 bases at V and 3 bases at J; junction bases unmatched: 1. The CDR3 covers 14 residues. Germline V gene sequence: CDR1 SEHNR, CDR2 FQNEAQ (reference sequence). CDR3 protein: CASSFGTGDTEAFF. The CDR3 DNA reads TGTGCCAGCAGCTTTGGGACAGGGGACACTGAAGCTTTCTTT. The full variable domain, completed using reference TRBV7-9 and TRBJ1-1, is DTGVSQNPRHKITKRGQNVTFRCDPISEHNRLYWYRQTLGQGPEFLTYFQNEAQLEKSRLLSDRFSAERPKGSFSTLEIQRTEQGDSAMYLCASSFGTGDTEAFFGQGTRLTVV.

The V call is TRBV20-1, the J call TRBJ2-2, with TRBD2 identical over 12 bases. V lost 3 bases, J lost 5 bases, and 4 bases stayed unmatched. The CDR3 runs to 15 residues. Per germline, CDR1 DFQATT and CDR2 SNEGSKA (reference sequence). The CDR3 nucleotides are TGCAGTGCTAGTGGTCTAGCGGGGGGGACCGGGGAGCTGTTTTTT. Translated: CSASGLAGGTGELFF.

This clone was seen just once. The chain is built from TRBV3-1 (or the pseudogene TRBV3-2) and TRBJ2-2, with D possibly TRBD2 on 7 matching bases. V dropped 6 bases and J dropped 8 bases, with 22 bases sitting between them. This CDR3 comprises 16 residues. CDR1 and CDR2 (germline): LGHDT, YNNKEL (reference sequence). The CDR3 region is CASRGQGRGYPGELFF. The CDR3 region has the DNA TGTGCCAGCAGGGGCCAGGGGAGGGGATACCCTGGGGAGCTGTTTTTT.

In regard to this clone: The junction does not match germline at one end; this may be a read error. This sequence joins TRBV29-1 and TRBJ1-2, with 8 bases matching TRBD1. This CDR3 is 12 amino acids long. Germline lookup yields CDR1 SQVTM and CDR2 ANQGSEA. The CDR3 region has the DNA TGCAGCGTTGAAGACGGGACAGGTCGCTCATTCTTC. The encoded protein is CSVEDGTGRSFF.

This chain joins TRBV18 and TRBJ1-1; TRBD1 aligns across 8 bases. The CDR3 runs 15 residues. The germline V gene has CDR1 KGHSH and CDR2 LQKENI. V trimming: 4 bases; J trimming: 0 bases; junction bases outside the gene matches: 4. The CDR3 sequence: CASSRRTGMNTEAFF. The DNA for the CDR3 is TGTGCCAGCTCACGACGGACAGGGATGAACACTGAAGCTTTCTTT.

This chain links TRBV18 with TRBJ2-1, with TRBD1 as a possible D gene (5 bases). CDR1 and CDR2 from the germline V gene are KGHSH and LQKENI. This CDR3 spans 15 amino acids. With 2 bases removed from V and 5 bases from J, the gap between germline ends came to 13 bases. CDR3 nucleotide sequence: TGTGCCAGCTCACCAGGGGCCAGCTTAAACAATGAGCAGTTCTTC. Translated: CASSPGASLNNEQFF.

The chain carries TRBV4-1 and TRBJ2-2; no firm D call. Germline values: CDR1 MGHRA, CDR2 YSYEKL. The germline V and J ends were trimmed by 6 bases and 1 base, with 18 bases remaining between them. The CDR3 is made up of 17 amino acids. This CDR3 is CASRAPALPLNTGELFF. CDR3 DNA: TGCGCCAGCAGAGCTCCAGCCCTACCCCTGAACACCGGGGAGCTGTTTTTT.

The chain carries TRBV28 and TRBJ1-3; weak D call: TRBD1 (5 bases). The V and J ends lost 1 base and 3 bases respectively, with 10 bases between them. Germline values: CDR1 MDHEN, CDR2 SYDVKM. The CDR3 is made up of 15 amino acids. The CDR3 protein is CASSLLTGRGNTIYF. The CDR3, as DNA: TGTGCCAGCAGTTTATTGACGGGGCGTGGAAACACCATATATTTT.

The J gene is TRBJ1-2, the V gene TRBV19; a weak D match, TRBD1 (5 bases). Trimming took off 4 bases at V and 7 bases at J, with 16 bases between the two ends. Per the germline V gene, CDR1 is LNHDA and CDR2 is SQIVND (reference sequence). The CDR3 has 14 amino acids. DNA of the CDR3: TGTGCCAGTAGTAGGGTCGATGGGGCGAGTGGCTACACCTTC. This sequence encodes CASSRVDGASGYTF.

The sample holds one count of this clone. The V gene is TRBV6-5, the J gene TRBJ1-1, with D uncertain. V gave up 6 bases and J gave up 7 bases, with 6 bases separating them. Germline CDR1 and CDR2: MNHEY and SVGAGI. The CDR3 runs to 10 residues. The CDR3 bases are TGTGCCAGCAGGTCCTTTGAAGCTTTCTTT. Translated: CASRSFEAFF.

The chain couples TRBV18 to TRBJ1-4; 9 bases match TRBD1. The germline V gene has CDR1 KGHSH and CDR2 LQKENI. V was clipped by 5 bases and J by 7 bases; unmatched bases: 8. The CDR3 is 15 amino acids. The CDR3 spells CASSFSQGAVEKLFF. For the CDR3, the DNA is TGTGCCAGCTCATTCTCACAGGGGGCCGTTGAAAAACTGTTTTTT.

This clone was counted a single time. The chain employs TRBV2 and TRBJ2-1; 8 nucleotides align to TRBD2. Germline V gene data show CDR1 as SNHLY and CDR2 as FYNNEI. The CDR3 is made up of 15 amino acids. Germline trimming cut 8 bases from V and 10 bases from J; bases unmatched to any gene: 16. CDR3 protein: CASLQGLGAKYEQFF. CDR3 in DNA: TGTGCCAGCCTCCAGGGACTAGGGGCGAAGTACGAGCAGTTCTTC.

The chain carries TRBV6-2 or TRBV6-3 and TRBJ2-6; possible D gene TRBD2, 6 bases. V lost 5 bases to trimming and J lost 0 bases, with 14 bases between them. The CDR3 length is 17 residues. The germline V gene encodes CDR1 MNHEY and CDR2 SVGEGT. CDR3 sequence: CASSDPAGSSGANVLTF. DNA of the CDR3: TGTGCCAGCAGTGACCCCGCGGGGTCCTCTGGGGCCAACGTCCTGACTTTC.

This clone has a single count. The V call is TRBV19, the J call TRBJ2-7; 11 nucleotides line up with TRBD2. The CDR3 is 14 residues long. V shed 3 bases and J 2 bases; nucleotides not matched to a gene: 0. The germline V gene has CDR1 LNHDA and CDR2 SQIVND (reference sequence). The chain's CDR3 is CASSMGLAAYEQYF. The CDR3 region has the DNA TGTGCCAGTAGTATGGGACTAGCGGCCTACGAGCAGTACTTC. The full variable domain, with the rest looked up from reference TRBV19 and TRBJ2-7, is DGGITQSPKYLFRKEGQNVTLSCEQNLNHDAMYWYRQDPGQGLRLIYYSQIVNDFQKGDIAEGYSVSREKKESFPLTVTSAQKNPTAFYLCASSMGLAAYEQYFGPGTRLTVT.

The CDR3 region is CASSTWTGSYEQYF. CDR3 bases: TGTGCCAGCAGCACGTGGACGGGATCCTACGAGCAGTACTTC. V usage is TRBV7-9 and J usage is TRBJ2-7, with D maybe TRBD2 (5 bases). The CDR3 spans 14 residues. With 5 bases removed from V and 1 base from J, the gap between germline ends came to 12 bases. Per the germline V gene, CDR1 is SEHNR and CDR2 is FQNEAQ (reference sequence).

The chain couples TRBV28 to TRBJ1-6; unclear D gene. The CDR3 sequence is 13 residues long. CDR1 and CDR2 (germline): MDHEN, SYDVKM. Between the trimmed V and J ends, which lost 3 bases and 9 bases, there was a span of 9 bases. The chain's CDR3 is CASSFPLGSPLHF. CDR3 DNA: TGTGCCAGCAGTTTCCCCTTGGGTTCACCCCTCCACTTT.

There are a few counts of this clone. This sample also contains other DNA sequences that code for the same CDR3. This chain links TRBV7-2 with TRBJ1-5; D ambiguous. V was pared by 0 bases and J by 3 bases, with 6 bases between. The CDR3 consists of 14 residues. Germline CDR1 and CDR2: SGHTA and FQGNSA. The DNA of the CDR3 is TGTGCCAGCAGCTTAGCTGGGAACAATCAGCCCCAGCATTTT. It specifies CASSLAGNNQPQHF.

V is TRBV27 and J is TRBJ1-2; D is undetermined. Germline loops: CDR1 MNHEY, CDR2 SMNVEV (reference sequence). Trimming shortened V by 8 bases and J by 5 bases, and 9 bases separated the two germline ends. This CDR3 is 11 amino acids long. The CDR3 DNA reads TGTGCCAGCTACAACGGGTATGGCTACACCTTC. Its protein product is CASYNGYGYTF.